The 3 T cell receptor beta chains in this list originate from one sample, sequenced in a study of CD8+ T cells in alopecia areata. Reverse transcription of extracted RNA yielded cDNA, which provided the sequencing template. Method: immunoSEQ multiplex PCR; TCRdb's copy keeps in-frame clones and lacks some. This table holds 150,000 to 200,000 clones, 65% found once. The sample's treatment: oral pan-JAK inhibitor, 5-10 mg twice daily. The input for sequencing was CD4+ T cells sorted from blood, taken at week 4, from a patient treated with tofacitinib. The receptor source for this set is a human donor with alopecia areata.

The V gene is TRBV7-2, the J gene TRBJ1-3; D is ambiguous. Trimming removed 1 base at V and 0 bases at J, with 10 bases between. Germline V CDR1 and CDR2: SGHTA, FQGNSA. This CDR3 contains 16 residues. The CDR3 reads CASSLVVSNSGNTIYF. The CDR3 DNA follows: TGTGCCAGCAGCTTAGTTGTCAGCAACTCTGGAAACACCATATATTTT.

The CDR3 loop reads CASSSYRQDGYTF. CDR3 bases: TGTGCCAGCAGCTCCTATCGACAGGATGGCTACACCTTC. The chain recombines TRBV5-6 with TRBJ1-2; perhaps TRBD1 as D (6 bases). The CDR3 length is 13 residues. The germline V gene encodes CDR1 SGHDT and CDR2 YYEEEE. The V gene lost 3 bases and the J gene lost 6 bases, with 12 bases spanning the gap.

V is TRBV29-1 and J is TRBJ2-5, with TRBD1 matching over 8 bases. Per germline, CDR1 SQVTM and CDR2 ANQGSEA. V gave up 7 bases and J gave up 7 bases; unmatched junction bases: 5. The CDR3 sequence is 11 residues long. CDR3 in DNA: TGCAGCGCTTGGACAGGGCTGACCCAGTACTTC. As protein: CSAWTGLTQYF.